This entry lists 13 T cell receptor beta chains sequenced from one sample in a study of T cell responses to AZD1222 COVID-19 vaccine. TCRdb keeps only in-frame clones here, not all; method: immunoSEQ multiplex PCR. The sample holds roughly 100,000 clones, roughly 84% seen once. The material was peripheral blood, obtained on day 0 of AZD1222 vaccination. The receptor source for this set is an adult in good health.

Regarding this clone: A junction boundary mismatches the germline segment, possibly from a read error. The chain combines TRBV7-7 with TRBJ2-5; D may correspond to TRBD1 or TRBD2 (6 bases each). Germline assignment: CDR1 SSHAT and CDR2 FNYEAQ (reference sequence). This CDR3 has 15 amino acids. The CDR3 region is CASSPARGPKETQYF. CDR3 in DNA: TGTGCTAGCAGCCCAGCTCGGGGGCCTAAGGAGACCCAGTACTTC.

J is TRBJ1-2 and V is TRBV6-5; TRBD1 aligns across 9 bases. The germline V gene encodes CDR1 MNHEY and CDR2 SVGAGI. This CDR3 has 14 residues. J lost 4 bases, V lost 0 bases, and 0 bases had no gene match. DNA for the CDR3: TGTGCCAGCAGTTACTCGACAGGGGGCTATGGCTACACCTTC. It is translated as CASSYSTGGYGYTF.

CDR3 DNA sequence: TGTGCCACCGGGGGGGCAGAAGGAGATACGCAGTATTTT. This codes for CATGGAEGDTQYF. The V and J genes are TRBV10-3 and TRBJ2-3; 8 bases fit TRBD2. Germline CDR1 and CDR2: ENHRY and SYGVKD. The J segment lost 5 bases and the V segment lost 10 bases, leaving 8 bases of the junction unmatched. CDR3 length: 13 residues.

The V and J genes are TRBV10-3 and TRBJ2-5; D is unclear. Germline CDR1 and CDR2: ENHRY and SYGVKD. V lost 6 bases and J lost 5, with 10 bases in between. CDR3 size: 12 residues. CDR3 residues: CAISSQAETQYF. DNA of the CDR3: TGTGCCATCAGCAGCCAAGCGGAGACCCAGTACTTC.

The chain uses TRBV7-2 and TRBJ2-5, with 10 bases aligning to TRBD1. Germline values: CDR1 SGHTA, CDR2 FQGNSA. CDR3 length: 13 residues. J gave up 4 bases and V 5 bases, and 1 base lay outside the gene matches. CDR3 nucleotide sequence: TGTGCCAGCAGCAGGACAGGGGGAGAGACCCAGTACTTC. Its translation is CASSRTGGETQYF.

The chain joins TRBV11-2 to TRBJ2-1; perhaps TRBD1 as D (6 bases). Per the germline V gene, CDR1 is SGHAT and CDR2 is FQNNGV. Trimming stripped 2 bases from V and 3 bases from J, with 8 bases between. This CDR3 region has 14 residues. CDR3 in DNA: TGTGCCAGCAGCTTAACAGGGAACTACAATGAGCAGTTCTTC. Its translation is CASSLTGNYNEQFF.

This chain links TRBV5-1 with TRBJ1-1; no clear D. V was cut by 4 bases and J by 1 base, with 11 bases left in between. The CDR3 is 14 residues long. Germline CDR1 is SGHRS and CDR2 is YFSETQ. CDR3: CASSPPTRNTEAFF. The CDR3 DNA reads as TGCGCCAGCAGCCCACCAACACGGAACACTGAAGCTTTCTTT.

The chain has TRBV18 and TRBJ1-4; D remains ambiguous. Germline CDR1 and CDR2: KGHSH and LQKENI. V lost 4 bases, J lost 1 base, and 10 bases lay in between. The CDR3 is made up of 15 amino acids. CDR3 nucleotides: TGTGCCAGCTCACAGGGCTTTGGAACTAATGAAAAACTGTTTTTT. Its translation is CASSQGFGTNEKLFF. The entire variable domain, with the rest obtained from reference TRBV18 and TRBJ1-4, is as follows: NAGVMQNPRHLVRRRGQEARLRCSPMKGHSHVYWYRQLPEEGLKFMVYLQKENIIDESGMPKERFSAEFPKEGPSILRIQQVVRGDSAAYFCASSQGFGTNEKLFFGSGTQLSVL.

This clone was observed once. The chain is built from TRBV25-1 and TRBJ1-2; D is perhaps TRBD1 (5 bases). The length of the CDR3 is 14 residues. Germline lookup yields CDR1 MGHDK and CDR2 SYGVNS. V was cut by 2 bases and J by 7 bases, with 14 bases left in between. For the CDR3, the DNA is TGTGCCAGCAGTGAACGGGACGCCCTCTCTGGCTACACCTTC. Its translation is CASSERDALSGYTF.

This clone was seen a single time. For the CDR3, the DNA is TGTGCCAGTAGTCCCAGGACAGTCTTTAGCAATCAGCCCCAGCATTTT. Protein product: CASSPRTVFSNQPQHF. This chain links TRBV19 with TRBJ1-5, with TRBD1 as a possible D gene (6 bases). From germline, CDR1 is LNHDA and CDR2 SQIVND (reference sequence). With 5 bases removed from V and 0 bases from J, the gap between germline ends came to 14 bases. CDR3 length equals 16 residues.

This clone showed up just a few times. The chain employs TRBV2 and TRBJ1-2; 7 positions agree with TRBD1. The CDR3 length is 14 residues. CDR1 and CDR2 from the germline V gene are SNHLY and FYNNEI. J gave up 4 bases and V 5 bases, and 7 bases lay outside the gene matches. The CDR3 nucleotides are TGTGCCAGCAGTCAACCGGGACAGCTCTATGGCTACACCTTC. It codes for CASSQPGQLYGYTF.

The V and J genes are TRBV2 and TRBJ1-6; D remains ambiguous. Looked up from germline, CDR1 is SNHLY and CDR2 is FYNNEI. CDR3 length: 16 amino acids. Between the trimmed V and J ends, which lost 3 bases and 10 bases, there was a span of 19 bases. The CDR3 reads CASSDEARLLQSPLHF. As DNA, the CDR3 is TGTGCCAGCAGTGATGAAGCTAGGCTCCTACAATCACCCCTCCACTTT.

The rearrangement joins TRBV20-1 to TRBJ1-2; D is unresolved. V dropped 5 bases and J dropped 7 bases, with 11 bases sitting between them. CDR3 length: 11 amino acids. Germline CDR1 DFQATT, CDR2 SNEGSKA (reference sequence). The CDR3 DNA is TGCAGTGCTTACGCGGGTAGTGGCTACACCTTC. Amino acids: CSAYAGSGYTF.